This is a list of T cell receptor beta chains from one sample in a study of regulatory and conventional T cells in RAG deficiency. The protocol was immunoSEQ multiplex PCR, while the TCRdb copy is restricted to in-frame clones and leaves out a portion. The data contain 7,000 to 8,500 clones, under 95% of them singletons. These records were also assigned to another study, of regulatory T cells.

What was sequenced was CD127- CD25+ CD4+ Tregs sorted from blood. The source of these receptors is a human donor in good health. The CDR3 runs from the conserved cysteine through the conserved F or W. The D gene is left open where the match is weak. Clone size is shown for a subset of rows, as once, few, many or a class of expanded clone.

clone size	V gene	J gene	D gene	CDR3 protein	CDR3 DNA
once	TRBV7-6	TRBJ2-5	TRBD2	CASSLLAGRETQYF	TGTGCCAGCAGCCTTCTAGCGGGAAGGGAGACCCAGTACTTC
NA	TRBV6-6	TRBJ2-7	NA	CASSYSGTTYEQYF	TGTGCCAGCAGTTACTCCGGGACAACCTACGAGCAGTACTTC
NA	TRBV5-1	TRBJ1-1	NA	CASYREVGTEAFF	TGCGCCAGCTACAGGGAAGTTGGGACTGAAGCTTTCTTT
NA	TRBV30	TRBJ1-5	TRBD1	CAWSQGGAQPQHF	TGTGCCTGGAGTCAGGGGGGTGCTCAGCCCCAGCATTTT
NA	TRBV7-2	TRBJ2-7	NA	CASSLSYEQYF	TGTGCCAGCAGCCTGAGCTACGAGCAGTACTTC
NA	TRBV7-2	TRBJ2-7	NA	CASSLGGAPYEQYF	TGTGCCAGCAGCTTAGGGGGAGCCCCCTACGAGCAGTACTTC
NA	TRBV2	TRBJ2-3	NA	CASRMLTSSTDTQYF	TGTGCCAGCAGAATGCTAACTTCTAGCACAGATACGCAGTATTTT
NA	TRBV12-5	TRBJ2-6	NA	CASGPATRTGANVLTF	TGTGCTAGTGGTCCCGCCACCAGGACTGGGGCCAACGTCCTGACTTTC
NA	TRBV30	TRBJ2-2	NA	CARGLLSSGELFF	TGTGCCAGGGGACTTCTAAGTTCCGGGGAGCTGTTTTTT
once	TRBV7-8	TRBJ1-1	NA	CASSLVWASNTEAFF	TGTGCCAGCAGCTTAGTTTGGGCTTCGAACACTGAAGCTTTCTTT
NA	TRBV18	TRBJ1-1	NA	CASSPPLTVNTEAFF	TGTGCCAGCTCACCACCGCTGACAGTGAACACTGAAGCTTTCTTT
NA	TRBV5-1	TRBJ2-7	TRBD2	CASSPVLGLAGVPYEQYF	TGCGCCAGCAGCCCAGTATTGGGACTAGCGGGAGTTCCCTACGAGCAGTACTTC
NA	TRBV11-3	TRBJ2-1	NA	CASSRSGYNEQFF	TGTGCCAGCAGCCGTAGCGGCTACAATGAGCAGTTCTTC
NA	TRBV4-3	TRBJ2-2	TRBD2	CASSQDRLALNTGELFF	TGCGCCAGCAGCCAGGACCGACTAGCCCTGAACACCGGGGAGCTGTTTTTT
NA	TRBV5-6	TRBJ2-7	NA	CASSLNGAYEQYF	TGTGCCAGCAGCTTGAACGGAGCCTACGAGCAGTACTTC
NA	TRBV6-1	TRBJ1-1	TRBD1	CASSMDRAEAFF	TGTGCCAGCAGTATGGACAGGGCTGAAGCTTTCTTT
once	TRBV7-2	TRBJ2-7	TRBD2	CASSLSSGPKEQYF	TGTGCCAGCAGCTTATCTAGCGGGCCCAAGGAGCAGTACTTC
NA	TRBV6-1	TRBJ2-1	NA	CASPVRRGSYNEQFF	TGTGCCAGCCCTGTTCGACGGGGTTCCTACAATGAGCAGTTCTTC
NA	TRBV5-4	TRBJ1-3	TRBD1	CASSPDRVSGNTIYF	TGTGCCAGCAGCCCGGACAGGGTGTCTGGAAACACCATATATTTT
NA	TRBV19	TRBJ2-7	NA	CASSMRQISSYEQYF	TGTGCCAGTAGTATGAGACAGATCAGCTCCTACGAGCAGTACTTC
NA	TRBV18	TRBJ2-7	TRBD1	CASSPGQGFWDEQYF	TGTGCCAGCTCACCGGGACAGGGGTTCTGGGACGAGCAGTACTTC
NA	TRBV19	TRBJ1-2	NA	CASKGQLNYGYTF	TGTGCCAGTAAGGGACAACTAAACTATGGCTACACCTTC
NA	TRBV11-2	TRBJ2-4	NA	CASSLRVGGGLAKNIQYF	TGTGCCAGCAGCTTAAGGGTGGGGGGTGGCCTAGCCAAAAACATTCAGTACTTC
NA	TRBV21-1	TRBJ1-5	NA	CASSKEDRGTSNQPQHF	TGTGCCAGCAGCAAAGAGGACAGGGGGACAAGCAATCAGCCCCAGCATTTT
NA	TRBV29-1	TRBJ1-3	TRBD1	CSATGDLTGNTIYF	TGCAGCGCTACAGGGGATCTCACTGGAAACACCATATATTTT
NA	TRBV27	TRBJ1-1	TRBD1	CASSSGTGAPNTEAFF	TGTGCCAGCAGTTCAGGGACAGGGGCGCCGAACACTGAAGCTTTCTTT
NA	TRBV18	TRBJ1-6	TRBD1	CASSPIQGDLSPLHF	TGTGCCAGCTCACCAATTCAGGGGGATCTTTCACCCCTCCACTTT
NA	TRBV30	TRBJ2-2	NA	CAWNLLRNTGELFF	TGTGCCTGGAATCTCCTACGGAACACCGGGGAGCTGTTTTTT
NA	TRBV10-3	TRBJ2-1	TRBD2	CAISYSRRSGAYNEQFF	TGTGCCATCAGTTACTCCCGGCGGAGCGGGGCCTACAATGAGCAGTTCTTC
NA	TRBV27	TRBJ1-6	NA	CASGSGTRPSSYNSPLHF	TGTGCCAGCGGGTCCGGGACAAGGCCCAGCTCCTATAATTCACCCCTCCACTTT
NA	TRBV4-2	TRBJ2-5	TRBD2	CASSPTGGVQETQYF	TGTGCCAGCAGCCCCACGGGGGGGGTCCAAGAGACCCAGTACTTC
NA	TRBV27	TRBJ2-7	NA	CASSLRRELYEQYF	TGTGCCAGCAGTTTAAGGAGGGAACTGTACGAGCAGTACTTC
NA	TRBV19	TRBJ1-5	TRBD1	CASSIAQGAYPQPQHF	TGTGCCAGTAGTATAGCGCAGGGGGCTTACCCTCAGCCCCAGCATTTT
NA	TRBV5-4	TRBJ2-5	TRBD2	CASSLGGRVRETQYF	TGTGCCAGCAGCTTAGGAGGGAGGGTACGAGAGACCCAGTACTTC
NA	TRBV6-5	TRBJ1-2	TRBD1	CASSWTGGYGYTF	TGTGCCAGCAGTTGGACAGGGGGCTATGGCTACACCTTC
NA	TRBV30	TRBJ2-7	NA	CAWSLGSGMGEQYF	TGTGCCTGGAGCCTCGGGTCAGGGATGGGCGAGCAGTACTTC
NA	TRBV5-1	TRBJ2-5	TRBD2	CASSLWNRRGASQETQYF	TGCGCCAGCAGCTTGTGGAATCGGCGGGGGGCGAGCCAAGAGACCCAGTACTTC
NA	TRBV10-2	TRBJ1-4	NA	CASSAGIENEKLFF	TGCGCCAGCTCGGCAGGGATCGAGAATGAAAAACTGTTTTTT
once	TRBV7-6	TRBJ2-1	NA	CASSLGGQLNQFF	TGTGCCAGCAGCTTAGGAGGGCAATTAAACCAGTTCTTC
NA	TRBV2	TRBJ1-6	TRBD1	CASLQGANSPLHF	TGTGCCAGCCTGCAGGGGGCTAATTCACCCCTCCACTTT
NA	TRBV5-4	TRBJ2-7	NA	CASAVRATGSYEQYF	TGTGCCAGCGCAGTGCGCGCGACTGGCTCCTACGAGCAGTACTTC
NA	TRBV10-3	TRBJ1-1	TRBD1	CAISELDRGMNTEAFF	TGTGCCATCAGTGAGCTTGACAGGGGCATGAACACTGAAGCTTTCTTT